A selection of T cell receptor beta chains follows, all from one sample in a study of beta chain features in type 1 diabetes. Some clones are missing from TCRdb's copy, which holds only in-frame ones; the method was immunoSEQ multiplex PCR. The sample gives approximately 250,000 clones, roughly 25% of which show up once; roughly 0.011% is in the top ten. Material for sequencing was naive CD4+ T cells from blood. The receptors were sampled from a woman in her 30s with type 1 diabetes. The CDR3 runs from the conserved cysteine through the conserved F or W. A D gene is named only where the DNA matches it firmly. Size is stated for part of the rows, as once, few or many counts, or as a class when the clone is expanded.

v_call	j_call	clone_size	d_call	cdr3_nt	cdr3_aa
TRBV30	TRBJ2-5	few	TRBD1	TGTGCCTGGAGACAGGGGGCGGTGGAGACCCAGTACTTC	CAWRQGAVETQYF
TRBV5-4	TRBJ1-1	few	TRBD1	TGTGCCAGCGGGACAGGGAACACTGAAGCTTTCTTT	CASGTGNTEAFF
TRBV27	TRBJ2-1	few	-	TGTGCCAGCAGTTTATATGGAGGACACAATGAGCAGTTCTTC	CASSLYGGHNEQFF
TRBV7-2	TRBJ1-2	-	TRBD1	TGTGCCAGCAGCCCTTGGGACAGGCCAAAGGAGGGCTACACCTTC	CASSPWDRPKEGYTF
TRBV5-6	TRBJ2-7	few	TRBD2	TGTGCCAGCAGCTTCTCCGGGACTAGCAGCTACGAGCAGTACTTC	CASSFSGTSSYEQYF
TRBV29-1	TRBJ1-1	once	-	TGCAGCGTCCCCATAGATTTGAACACTGAAGCTTTCTTT	CSVPIDLNTEAFF
TRBV19	TRBJ1-1	-	-	TGTGCCAGTAGTATGGGGACTGGTACTGAAGCTTTCTTT	CASSMGTGTEAFF
TRBV2	TRBJ2-1	-	TRBD2	TGTGCCAGCAGTGAAGAGGCAATAGCGGGAGTACGGGAGCAGTTCTTC	CASSEEAIAGVREQFF
TRBV7-9	TRBJ2-5	-	TRBD1	TGTGCCAGCAGGATCGGGACAGGGCAAGAGACCCAGTACTTC	CASRIGTGQETQYF
TRBV9	TRBJ2-7	few	TRBD2	TGTGCCAGCAGCTCCCAGTCTAGCGGGATCCACTCCTACGAGCAGTACTTC	CASSSQSSGIHSYEQYF
TRBV29-1	TRBJ2-6	few	-	TGCAGCGCCCGGACAGCTGGGGCCAACGTCCTGACTTTC	CSARTAGANVLTF
TRBV5-4	TRBJ1-2	-	TRBD1	TGTGCCAGCAGCGAAGGGACAGGGGGTTTCGGCTACACCTTC	CASSEGTGGFGYTF
TRBV7-9	TRBJ2-3	few	TRBD2	TGTGCCACCCAACTAGCGGGAGGATCTGATACGCAGTATTTT	CATQLAGGSDTQYF
TRBV9	TRBJ2-3	few	TRBD2	TGTGCCAGCAGCTCACCGAGGACTAGGACAGATACGCAGTATTTT	CASSSPRTRTDTQYF
TRBV29-1	TRBJ2-7	few	-	TGCAGCGCCGGATTCGCCGACAGTGCCTACGAGCAGTACTTC	CSAGFADSAYEQYF
TRBV11-2	TRBJ2-5	few	TRBD2	TGTGCCAGCAGCTTAGGGCTAGCGGGAGTCCGAGAGACCCAGTACTTC	CASSLGLAGVRETQYF
TRBV29-1	TRBJ2-3	-	-	TGCAGCGTTGCTCCCCCTCAGGGCACAGATACGCAGTATTTT	CSVAPPQGTDTQYF
TRBV5-1	TRBJ2-6	-	-	TGCGCCAGCAGCTTTAGGAGGGGTGGCGGGGCCAACGTCCTGACTTTC	CASSFRRGGGANVLTF
TRBV7-3	TRBJ2-7	-	TRBD1	TGTGCCAGCAGCTTAACGGGGACAGGGTTCAGCGAGCAGTACTTC	CASSLTGTGFSEQYF
TRBV7-2	TRBJ2-7	-	TRBD1	TGTGCCAGCAGCTTCCGGGACAGACCTACAGAGCAGTACTTC	CASSFRDRPTEQYF
TRBV29-1	TRBJ1-1	few	-	TGCAGCGTTGAAAATTACATGAACACTGAAGCTTTCTTT	CSVENYMNTEAFF
TRBV4-1	TRBJ1-2	few	-	TGCGCCAGCAGCCAAGACGCGGGCGACTATGGCTACACCTTC	CASSQDAGDYGYTF
TRBV30	TRBJ1-5	-	TRBD1	TGTGCCTGGAGGCAGGGGGCTTATAGCAATCAGCCCCAGCATTTT	CAWRQGAYSNQPQHF
TRBV2	TRBJ2-3	few	-	TGTGCCAGCAGTCCCTCCCGCACAGATACGCAGTATTTT	CASSPSRTDTQYF
TRBV20-1	TRBJ2-7	few	-	TGCAGTGCCTCAAGGCAGGCCGAGCAGTACTTC	CSASRQAEQYF
TRBV2	TRBJ2-7	-	-	TGTGCCAGCAGTGAACTAGTATGGGAGCAGTACTTC	CASSELVWEQYF
TRBV30	TRBJ2-5	-	TRBD1	TGTGCCTGGAGTCGGACAGGCGTTCAGACCCAGTACTTC	CAWSRTGVQTQYF
TRBV7-8	TRBJ1-1	few	TRBD1	TGTGCCAGCAGCTGGGACAGGATGAACACTGAAGCTTTCTTT	CASSWDRMNTEAFF
TRBV6-5	TRBJ2-5	-	-	TGTGCCAGCAGTTTCGTGGGACTCCAAGAGACCCAGTACTTC	CASSFVGLQETQYF
TRBV9	TRBJ1-2	-	TRBD1	TGTGCCAGCAGCCCGGACAGGAACTATGGCTACACCTTC	CASSPDRNYGYTF
TRBV21-1	TRBJ2-7	-	-	TGTGCCAGCACCCAGAGGGGGCGGACTAGCGGGAGGGCCGTGCAGTACTTC	CASTQRGRTSGRAVQYF
TRBV9	TRBJ2-3	-	TRBD2	TGTGCCAGCAGCGTCGTAGCGGGGGGAACAGATACGCAGTATTTT	CASSVVAGGTDTQYF
TRBV25-1	TRBJ1-2	few	TRBD1	TGTGCCAGCAGTAGGCCAGGGGGAAATGGCTACACCTTC	CASSRPGGNGYTF
TRBV15	TRBJ2-1	-	-	TGTGCCACCAGCAGAGAACTCGGGGTTGGCTACAATGAGCAGTTCTTC	CATSRELGVGYNEQFF
TRBV18	TRBJ2-1	-	TRBD2	TGTGCCAGCTCACCAGCTAGCGGGCAGTACAATGAGCAGTTCTTC	CASSPASGQYNEQFF
TRBV9	TRBJ2-1	-	-	TGTGCCAGCAGCGTATTCGGCGGATCCCCGTACAATGAGCAGTTCTTC	CASSVFGGSPYNEQFF
TRBV9	TRBJ2-1	-	TRBD2	TGTGCCAGCAGCGTAGCTATCCCTAGCGGGACTGGTGAGCAGTTCTTC	CASSVAIPSGTGEQFF
TRBV5-1	TRBJ2-1	-	TRBD2	TGCGCCAGCAGCGGAGGTGTTACTAGCGGGAGGGGTAGTGAGCAGTTCTTC	CASSGGVTSGRGSEQFF
TRBV7-9	TRBJ1-2	-	TRBD1	TGTGCCAGCAGCCCCACGACAGGGGATGGCTACACCTTC	CASSPTTGDGYTF